One sample yielded the 26 T cell receptor beta chains listed below, sequenced in a study of T cell repertoires in cytomegalovirus infection. These receptors have no identified antigens. Each CDR3 protein is one row after TCRdb ran MiXCR on the reads. The sample yields 110,000 or so distinct CDR3 sequences, over 30% seen once. This specimen consisted of CD8+ T cells from cultured PBMCs, obtained from culture after CMV antigen stimulation. The source of these receptors is a human donor in good health (CMV status not recorded). Some clones in this sample may be carry-over from other donors' samples.

This chain uses TRBV20-1 with TRBJ1-1, with a tentative D call TRBD1 (5 bases). The CDR3 covers 15 residues. The germline V gene encodes CDR1 DFQATT and CDR2 SNEGSKA (reference sequence). The V end lost 6 bases, the J end lost 4 bases, and 21 bases lay between the germline ends. The CDR3 coding sequence is TGCAGTGCCGAAGACGGGGCCCGGTCAGGCACTGAAGCTTTCTTT. It specifies CSAEDGARSGTEAFF.

This clonotype was seen repeatedly, ten times or more. The chain carries TRBV6-2 or TRBV6-3 and TRBJ1-5; D might be TRBD1 (6 bases). Germline lookup yields CDR1 MNHEY and CDR2 SVGEGT. CDR3 length: 14 residues. Between the trimmed V and J ends, which lost 7 bases and 1 base, there was a span of 11 bases. The CDR3 DNA reads as TGTGCCAGCAAAAACGGACAGAGCAATCAGCCCCAGCATTTT. Its protein is CASKNGQSNQPQHF.

The chain is built from TRBV29-1 and TRBJ2-6; possible D gene TRBD1, 6 bases. CDR1 is SQVTM and CDR2 is ANQGSEA in the germline V gene. The CDR3 contains 16 residues. The germline V and J ends were trimmed by 4 bases and 4 bases, with 17 bases remaining between them. The CDR3 loop is CSVVGRGERGANVLTF. CDR3 sequence (DNA): TGCAGCGTTGTCGGCAGGGGCGAGAGAGGGGCCAACGTCCTGACTTTC.

As to this clonotype: One base away lies a much larger clone, so this may be a sequencing read error. This chain uses TRBV7-2 with TRBJ2-5; D call uncertain. In germline, CDR1 is SGHTA, CDR2 FQGNSA. The CDR3 has 15 residues. Here the CDR3 reads CASNLARAPTETQYF. CDR3 DNA: TGTGCCAGCAACTTAGCACGGGCCCCCACAGAGACCCAGTACTTC.

This chain connects TRBV2 to TRBJ2-1, with 8 bases lining up with TRBD2. CDR1 SNHLY and CDR2 FYNNEI come from the germline V gene. After removal of 4 bases from V and 7 bases from J, the junction contained 6 bases not matched to a gene. The CDR3 runs to 14 residues. The CDR3 DNA reads TGTGCCAGCAGTGTCCCGGGACTAGGGAATGAGCAGTTCTTC. Protein product: CASSVPGLGNEQFF. The full variable domain, rest sourced from reference TRBV2 and TRBJ2-1, is EPEVTQTPSHQVTQMGQEVILRCVPISNHLYFYWYRQILGQKVEFLVSFYNNEISEKSEIFDDQFSVERPDGSNFTLKIRSTKLEDSAMYFCASSVPGLGNEQFFGPGTRLTVL.

V usage is TRBV3-1 and J usage is TRBJ1-3, with a weak D call TRBD1 (6 bases). There are 15 residues in the CDR3. Germline V gene data show CDR1 as LGHDT and CDR2 as YNNKEL (reference sequence). The V end was cut by 4 bases, the J end by 4 bases, with 14 bases between. CDR3 loop: CASSPLGGFGNTIYF. CDR3 coding DNA: TGTGCCAGCAGCCCGTTAGGGGGATTCGGAAACACCATATATTTT. Together with reference TRBV3-1 and TRBJ1-3, the CDR3 gives the full variable domain: DTAVSQTPKYLVTQMGNDKSIKCEQNLGHDTMYWYKQDSKKFLKIMFSYNNKELIINETVPNRFSPKSPDKAHLNLHINSLELGDSAVYFCASSPLGGFGNTIYFGEGSWLTVV.

The table lists this clonotype with many counts. V usage is TRBV12-3 or TRBV12-4 and J usage is TRBJ2-1; D is possibly TRBD1 or TRBD2 (7 bases each). V lost 4 bases and J 9 bases, leaving 16 bases between the germline ends. The CDR3 is made up of 14 amino acids. In DNA, the CDR3 is TGTGCCAGCAGTTACAGGGGAGGGAGCTCTGAGCAGTTCTTC. Translated, it gives CASSYRGGSSEQFF.

The sample holds one count of this clonotype. The chain employs TRBV10-3 and TRBJ1-1; TRBD1 matches 12 bases. Germline V gene lookup returns CDR1 ENHRY and CDR2 SYGVKD. This CDR3 has 16 residues. J was trimmed by 1 base and V by 6 bases; bases with no gene match: 6. CDR3 residues: CAIRPGGQGANTEAFF. DNA for the CDR3: TGTGCCATCAGGCCGGGGGGACAGGGGGCGAACACTGAAGCTTTCTTT.

This clonotype was counted at least ten times. The chain recombines TRBV4-1 with TRBJ2-7, with D unclear. Germline-derived CDR1 and CDR2 are MGHRA and YSYEKL. This CDR3 contains 14 residues. V was shortened by 1 base and J by 3 bases, with 10 bases between the two germline ends. This chain's CDR3 is CASSQAASNYEQYF. CDR3 nucleotide sequence: TGCGCCAGCAGCCAAGCCGCCAGCAACTACGAGCAGTACTTC.

The genes are TRBV4-1 and TRBJ1-1, with D unclear. The CDR3 is 15 amino acids. V lost 6 bases, J lost 4 bases, and 18 bases lay in between. Germline CDR1 and CDR2: MGHRA and YSYEKL. The CDR3 sequence: CASSRLSTVGTEAFF. The DNA for the CDR3 is TGCGCCAGCAGTCGACTATCGACGGTTGGCACTGAAGCTTTCTTT.

Ten or more counts support this clonotype. The chain uses TRBV9 and TRBJ2-1; 11 bases are shared with TRBD2. This CDR3 comprises 15 residues. Unmatched junction bases numbered 7, after V lost 4 bases and J lost 7 bases. CDR1 and CDR2 (germline): SGDLS, YYNGEE. This chain's CDR3 is CASSPWASGGNEQFF. The DNA for the CDR3 is TGTGCCAGCAGCCCTTGGGCTAGCGGGGGGAATGAGCAGTTCTTC.

This clonotype was counted ten times or more. This chain connects TRBV7-2 to TRBJ2-7, with 12 bases aligning to TRBD2. The CDR3 length is 18 residues. J gave up 1 base and V 1 base, and 8 bases lay outside the gene matches. The germline gives CDR1 SGHTA, CDR2 FQGNSA. Here the CDR3 reads CASSLVVGLAGGSYEQYF. As DNA, the CDR3 is TGTGCCAGCAGCTTAGTAGTAGGGCTAGCGGGGGGGTCCTACGAGCAGTACTTC.

This clonotype showed up just a few times. The chain employs TRBV18 and TRBJ1-4; the D is unclear. The germline V gene encodes CDR1 KGHSH and CDR2 LQKENI. With 2 bases removed from V and 2 bases from J, the gap between germline ends came to 6 bases. This CDR3 has 14 amino acids. CDR3 amino acids: CASSPGITNEKLFF. CDR3 sequence (DNA): TGTGCCAGCTCACCAGGAATCACTAATGAAAAACTGTTTTTT.

This clonotype has only a few counts. The chain uses TRBV4-1 and TRBJ2-5, with D perhaps TRBD2 (6 bases). Trimming pared 1 base from V and 0 bases from J, leaving 18 bases between. This CDR3 has 18 amino acids. The germline V gene encodes CDR1 MGHRA and CDR2 YSYEKL. The CDR3 nucleotides are TGCGCCAGCAGCCAAGCTGCCGGAGGGTTCGGGTACCAAGAGACCCAGTACTTC. Translating gives CASSQAAGGFGYQETQYF.

The chain is built from TRBV5-1 and TRBJ2-7, with 7 bases matching TRBD2. There are 17 residues in the CDR3. The V gene's germline CDR1 is SGHRS and CDR2 YFSETQ. V lost 3 bases, J lost 3 bases, and 15 bases stayed unmatched. The CDR3 DNA reads as TGCGCCAGCAGCTGGGGGGGGGGGGACCGGCTGGACTACGAGCAGTACTTC. This encodes CASSWGGGDRLDYEQYF.

The chain recombines TRBV7-8 with TRBJ2-7; weak D call: TRBD1 (6 bases). With 5 bases removed from V and 0 bases from J, the gap between germline ends came to 14 bases. The germline gives CDR1 SGHVS, CDR2 FQNEAQ. The CDR3 totals 15 residues. The CDR3 nucleotides are TGTGCCAGCAGCCCCGGGACAATAAACTCCTACGAGCAGTACTTC. This translates into CASSPGTINSYEQYF.

This clonotype has a count of ten or more. The rearrangement joins TRBV7-2 to TRBJ1-4; D gene unclear. Germline CDR1 reads SGHTA; CDR2 reads FQGNSA. V lost 4 bases to trimming and J lost 8 bases, with 8 bases between them. The CDR3 covers 12 residues. CDR3 residues: CASSYATEKLFF. The CDR3 coding sequence is TGTGCCAGCAGCTACGCGACCGAAAAACTGTTTTTT.

This clonotype was recorded a few times. The chain is built from TRBV7-6 and TRBJ2-3; D is perhaps TRBD1 or TRBD2 (5 bases each). V was trimmed by 5 bases and J by 0 bases, leaving 15 bases between them. The CDR3 is made up of 16 amino acids. CDR1 is SGHVS and CDR2 is FNYEAQ in the germline V gene. CDR3 bases: TGTGCCAGCAGCCGCGGAAGGGACCTTAGCACAGATACGCAGTATTTT. Residues: CASSRGRDLSTDTQYF.

This chain connects TRBV7-8 to TRBJ1-2; TRBD1 agrees at 7 bases. The germline gives CDR1 SGHVS, CDR2 FQNEAQ. V shed 2 bases, J shed 3 bases, and the junction held 9 bases outside the gene matches. The CDR3 sequence is 16 residues long. This chain's CDR3 is CASSLRGSQGYYGYTF. The CDR3 DNA reads as TGTGCCAGCAGCTTACGTGGGTCACAGGGGTACTATGGCTACACCTTC. Complete variable domain (other parts from reference TRBV7-8 and TRBJ1-2): GAGVSQSPRYKVAKRGQDVALRCDPISGHVSLFWYQQALGQGPEFLTYFQNEAQLDKSGLPSDRFFAERPEGSVSTLKIQRTQQEDSAVYLCASSLRGSQGYYGYTFGSGTRLTVV.

This clonotype was recorded many times. V is TRBV12-3 or TRBV12-4 and J is TRBJ2-5; 8 bases line up with TRBD2. This CDR3 comprises 14 residues. Germline trimming cut 4 bases from V and 4 bases from J; bases unmatched to any gene: 5. The CDR3 here is CASSSNSGAETQYF. The CDR3 DNA reads TGTGCCAGCAGTTCTAATAGCGGGGCAGAGACCCAGTACTTC.

The chain carries TRBV6-5 and TRBJ1-1; D gene ambiguous. The germline CDR1 and CDR2 sequences are MNHEY and SVGAGI. CDR3 length: 13 residues. V was cut by 2 bases and J by 0 bases, with 4 bases left in between. CDR3 DNA sequence: TGTGCCAGCAGTTACAGGATGAACACTGAAGCTTTCTTT. Translating gives CASSYRMNTEAFF.

This rearrangement joins TRBV4-1 to TRBJ1-2; 7 positions match TRBD1. Germline CDR1 MGHRA, CDR2 YSYEKL. This CDR3 region has 17 residues. The V and J ends lost 0 bases and 8 bases, in that order; junction bases with no gene match: 15. The CDR3 protein is CASSQDLLAGGNMGYTF. Here the CDR3 DNA reads TGCGCCAGCAGCCAAGATCTTTTGGCAGGGGGGAATATGGGCTACACCTTC.

A few counts support this clonotype. V usage is TRBV4-1 and J usage is TRBJ2-1; weak D call: TRBD1 (6 bases). V dropped 0 bases and J dropped 6 bases, with 9 bases sitting between them. The CDR3 has 14 residues. The germline CDR1 and CDR2 sequences are MGHRA and YSYEKL. CDR3 DNA: TGCGCCAGCAGCCAAGATGGGGGCCTCAATGAGCAGTTCTTC. Translation: CASSQDGGLNEQFF.

The chain links TRBV12-3 or TRBV12-4 to TRBJ2-5; D might be TRBD1 (6 bases). CDR3 size: 15 residues. V was pared by 6 bases and J by 1 base, with 15 bases between. CDR3 DNA sequence: TGTGCCAGCAGCCCCCGGACAGCCAGCCAAGAGACCCAGTACTTC. This sequence encodes CASSPRTASQETQYF.

This clonotype was picked up many times. The chain carries TRBV7-9 and TRBJ2-2; D is undetermined. There are 15 residues in the CDR3. V lost 1 base, J lost 1 base, and 7 bases lay in between. Germline V CDR1 and CDR2: SEHNR, FQNEAQ (reference sequence). CDR3 region: CASSLVPVNTGELFF. For the CDR3, the DNA is TGTGCCAGCAGCTTAGTCCCAGTGAACACCGGGGAGCTGTTTTTT.

The V gene is TRBV20-1, the J gene TRBJ2-5; TRBD1 agrees at 8 bases. V shed 3 bases, J shed 2 bases, and the junction held 14 bases outside the gene matches. The CDR3 is 17 residues long. Looked up from germline, CDR1 is DFQATT and CDR2 is SNEGSKA (reference sequence). The CDR3 is CSASVQGALIGQETQYF. The CDR3 nucleotides are TGCAGTGCTAGTGTGCAGGGGGCCTTAATCGGACAAGAGACCCAGTACTTC.